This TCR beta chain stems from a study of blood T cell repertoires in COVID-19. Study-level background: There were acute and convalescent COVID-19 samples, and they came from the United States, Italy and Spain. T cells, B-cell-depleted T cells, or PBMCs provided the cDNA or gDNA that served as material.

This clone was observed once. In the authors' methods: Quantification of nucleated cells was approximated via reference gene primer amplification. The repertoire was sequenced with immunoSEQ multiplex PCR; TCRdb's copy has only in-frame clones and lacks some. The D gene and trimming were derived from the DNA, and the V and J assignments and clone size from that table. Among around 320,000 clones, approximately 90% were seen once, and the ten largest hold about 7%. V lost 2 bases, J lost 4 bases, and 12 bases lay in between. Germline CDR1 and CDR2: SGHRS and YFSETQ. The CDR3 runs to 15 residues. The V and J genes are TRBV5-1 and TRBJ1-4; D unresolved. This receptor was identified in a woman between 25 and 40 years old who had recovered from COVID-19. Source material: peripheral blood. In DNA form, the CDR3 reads TGCGCCAGCAGCTTTTCAAGCGGGATTAATGAAAAACTGTTTTTT. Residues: CASSFSSGINEKLFF.